In its sample, the clone carrying this T cell receptor (beta chain) was seen once. Its antigen is currently unknown. The sample belongs to a study of PD-L1 blockade in urothelial cancer. Study overall: From 0 to 3 prior chemotherapy regimens had been given to the patients. Per blood sample, T cells had a median of roughly 150,000. Study-wide points: Tumor-linked clones in blood grew more by 3 weeks in durable-benefit patients.

Germline V lookup: CDR1 MDHEN, CDR2 SYDVKM. The CDR3 sequence is 16 residues long. Trimming removed 8 bases from V and 0 bases from J, with 17 bases in between. Assay used: immunoSEQ multiplex PCR; TCRdb lists only in-frame clones, some missing. Of roughly 25,000 clones detected, 80% to 85% appear once; the ten largest clones hold 8% to 10%. The sample in question was PBMCs, obtained around atezolizumab (anti-PD-L1) treatment. The V call is TRBV28, the J call TRBJ1-3; D might be TRBD1 (6 bases). The receptor's source is a man aged 65-85 years with urothelial cancer. CDR3 sequence (DNA): TGTGCCAGCCTCCCAGGGGATAGAAGCTCTGGAAACACCATATATTTT. As protein: CASLPGDRSSGNTIYF.